Included here is one TCR beta chain sequence, with context. Its target is unknown. The entry originates in a study of vaccination and CD4 T cells after COVID-19. Study background: Investigators took post-vaccine samples a median approximately 73 days after dose two, within a range of 14 to 241. Spike peptides, overlapping and drawn from SARS-CoV-2, HCoV-NL63, HCoV-OC43 and HCoV-229E, were used to stimulate cells.

Scientists ran DNA taken from cultured CD4+ T cells through the Oncomine TCR Beta short-read assay for sequencing. MiXCR, applied by TCRdb to the PCR reads, yields one record per CDR3 protein. The repertoire holds 20,000 or so distinct CDR3 sequences, with around 40% as singletons. Treatment here: roughly 10-day PBMC culture with coronavirus spike peptide pools or control peptides (ViraFEST assay). March to December 2020 was the span of positive PCR dates, which predated US Alpha, Beta and Delta variants. Half-medium changes with fresh IL-2 medium occurred on days 3 and 7. In germline, CDR1 is DFQATT, CDR2 SNEGSKA (reference sequence). V lost 1 base and J lost 7, with 20 bases in between. This CDR3 comprises 16 residues.

The material sequenced was CD4+ T cells from blood, cultured in vitro, taken before SARS-CoV-2 vaccination. This clonotype was obtained from a human donor who had recovered from COVID-19. The chain couples TRBV20-1 to TRBJ2-1, with D perhaps TRBD1 or TRBD2 (5 bases each). In nucleotides, the CDR3 is TGCAGTGCTAGAGCCTCAGGAGGAGCAGGGTGGAATGAGCAGTTCTTC. Its protein is CSARASGGAGWNEQFF.